Listed below are T cell receptor beta chains from one sample, sequenced in a study of blood T cell repertoires in COVID-19. The method was immunoSEQ multiplex PCR; TCRdb's version includes in-frame clones alone and lacks a portion of them. Found here are 250,000 or so clones, 80% to 90% of them singletons; the top ten hold around 4%. Sequencing input: peripheral blood. These receptors originate from a man aged 50 or older with acute or convalescent COVID-19. CDR3s include the opening cysteine and the closing phenylalanine or tryptophan. The order of the fields is D gene, J gene, V gene, clone size, CDR3 DNA, CDR3 protein. A D gene is named only where the DNA matches it firmly. The size entry is marked missing in some rows and otherwise reads once, few, many or a size class.

D: TRBD1; J: TRBJ2-3; V: TRBV10-3; size: .; DNA: TGTGCCACCACTCGACAGGGGGGACACGGAGATACGCAGTATTTT; CDR3: CATTRQGGHGDTQYF
D: .; J: TRBJ1-3; V: TRBV7-6; size: few; DNA: TGTGCCAGCAGCTTAGGAATCGACTCCTCTGGAAACACCATATATTTT; CDR3: CASSLGIDSSGNTIYF
D: .; J: TRBJ1-4; V: TRBV6-5; size: once; DNA: TGTGCCAGCAGGGGGGGGACCGTCAATGAAAAACTGTTTTTT; CDR3: CASRGGTVNEKLFF
D: .; J: TRBJ1-1; V: TRBV7-9; size: .; DNA: TGTGCCAGCAGCTGGGGGCGAAATGAAGCTTTCTTT; CDR3: CASSWGRNEAFF
D: TRBD1; J: TRBJ2-5; V: TRBV11-2; size: few; DNA: TGTGCCAGCAGCTCGGTCCGACAGGGGGTTAAAGAGACCCAGTACTTC; CDR3: CASSSVRQGVKETQYF
D: .; J: TRBJ2-1; V: TRBV7-8; size: few; DNA: TGTGCCAGCAGCTTACAACTCCAGGGGTACAATGAGCAGTTCTTC; CDR3: CASSLQLQGYNEQFF
D: .; J: TRBJ2-5; V: TRBV6-5; size: .; DNA: TGTGCCAGCAGTTTCGGGCAAGAGACCCAGTACTTC; CDR3: CASSFGQETQYF
D: .; J: TRBJ1-5; V: TRBV6-5; size: .; DNA: TGTGCCAGCATGGCCACAGGGAATAGCAATCAGCCCCAGCATTTT; CDR3: CASMATGNSNQPQHF
D: .; J: TRBJ1-2; V: TRBV18; size: .; DNA: TGTGCCAGCTCACCACCCGGGGGAGCTAACTATGGCTACACCTTC; CDR3: CASSPPGGANYGYTF
D: TRBD1; J: TRBJ2-7; V: TRBV11-2; size: .; DNA: TGTGCCAGCAGCCGGATGGTGGGACAGGGGAGGTGGGAGCAGTACTTC; CDR3: CASSRMVGQGRWEQYF
D: .; J: TRBJ1-6; V: TRBV4-2; size: .; DNA: TGTGCCAGCAGAGGGGGGGATCAGGATAATTCACCCCTCCACTTT; CDR3: CASRGGDQDNSPLHF
D: .; J: TRBJ2-1; V: TRBV5-4; size: few; DNA: TGTGCCAGCAGCGTTGGGGTAGCGGAGCAGTTCTTC; CDR3: CASSVGVAEQFF
D: TRBD1; J: TRBJ1-6; V: TRBV18; size: once; DNA: TGTGCCAGCTCTATGGGACAGGAGAATTCACCCCTCCACTTT; CDR3: CASSMGQENSPLHF
D: .; J: TRBJ2-7; V: TRBV9; size: .; DNA: TGTGCCAGCAGCGAAGGGCTGTGGGCAGGGAACGAGCAGTACTTC; CDR3: CASSEGLWAGNEQYF
D: .; J: TRBJ1-2; V: TRBV14; size: .; DNA: TGTGCCAGCAGCCAGAACAGGGTCTATGGCTACACCTTC; CDR3: CASSQNRVYGYTF
D: TRBD2; J: TRBJ2-3; V: TRBV11-1; size: .; DNA: TGTGCCAGCAGCTCCAGCGGGGGGGGGAGCACAGATACGCAGTATTTT; CDR3: CASSSSGGGSTDTQYF
D: .; J: TRBJ2-3; V: TRBV9; size: .; DNA: TGTGCCAGCAGCGTGAACTACCCGGGTGATACGCAGTATTTT; CDR3: CASSVNYPGDTQYF
D: TRBD1; J: TRBJ1-1; V: TRBV7-8; size: .; DNA: TGTGCCAGCAGCTTAGCGTCAGGGACAGGGAGCATGAACACTGAAGCTTTCTTT; CDR3: CASSLASGTGSMNTEAFF
D: .; J: TRBJ1-3; V: TRBV6-5; size: .; DNA: TGTGCCAGCAGTTACGAAGGCGGATACTCTGGAAACACCATATATTTT; CDR3: CASSYEGGYSGNTIYF
D: .; J: TRBJ1-4; V: TRBV6-4; size: .; DNA: TGTGCCAGCAGTGACTCGCCCCATTACAGGAGAACTAATGAAAAACTGTTTTTT; CDR3: CASSDSPHYRRTNEKLFF
D: .; J: TRBJ1-1; V: TRBV18; size: .; DNA: TGTGCCAGCTACGGGGGGACGAACACTGAAGCTTTCTTT; CDR3: CASYGGTNTEAFF
D: TRBD1; J: TRBJ1-1; V: TRBV3-1/TRBV3-2; size: .; DNA: TGTGCCAGCAGCCCCACCAGAGGACAGGGATACACTGAAGCTTTCTTT; CDR3: CASSPTRGQGYTEAFF
D: TRBD2; J: TRBJ2-7; V: TRBV7-2; size: .; DNA: TGTGCCAGCAGCTCTACTAGCGGAACCTACGAGCAGTACTTC; CDR3: CASSSTSGTYEQYF
D: TRBD1; J: TRBJ2-5; V: TRBV5-1; size: .; DNA: TGCGCCAGCAGTAAATCCGGGACAGGGGACCAAGAGACCCAGTACTTC; CDR3: CASSKSGTGDQETQYF
D: TRBD1; J: TRBJ2-3; V: TRBV11-2; size: once; DNA: TGTGCCAGCAGCTCGGACAGGCTCAGCACAGATACGCAGTATTTT; CDR3: CASSSDRLSTDTQYF
D: .; J: TRBJ1-5; V: TRBV6-5; size: .; DNA: TGTGCCAGCAGTCGGGACTACACGCAGGATCAGCCCCAGCATTTT; CDR3: CASSRDYTQDQPQHF
D: .; J: TRBJ1-2; V: TRBV20-1; size: once; DNA: TGCAGTGCTAGTGAGGGACTCTATGGCTACACCTTC; CDR3: CSASEGLYGYTF
D: .; J: TRBJ2-2; V: TRBV5-1; size: .; DNA: TGCGCCAGCAGCCAGCAAGGGGGCGCGGGGACCGGGGAGCTGTTTTTT; CDR3: CASSQQGGAGTGELFF
D: .; J: TRBJ1-1; V: TRBV11-3; size: .; DNA: TGTGCCAGCAGTTTCTCGGTGAACACTGAAGCTTTCTTT; CDR3: CASSFSVNTEAFF
D: .; J: TRBJ1-5; V: TRBV5-6; size: once; DNA: TGTGCCAGCAGCCGTACAGGGACGAGAAGCAATCAGCCCCAGCATTTT; CDR3: CASSRTGTRSNQPQHF
D: .; J: TRBJ2-2; V: TRBV5-1; size: .; DNA: TGCGCCAGCAGCGGTGAGGCGACCGGGGAGCTGTTTTTT; CDR3: CASSGEATGELFF
D: TRBD1; J: TRBJ2-7; V: TRBV7-7; size: .; DNA: TGTGCTAGCAGCTTAGGGACAGGGACCGACTACGAGCAGTACTTC; CDR3: CASSLGTGTDYEQYF
D: TRBD2; J: TRBJ2-1; V: TRBV9; size: .; DNA: TGTGCCAGCAGCGTATCTAGCGGGAGATACAATGAGCAGTTCTTC; CDR3: CASSVSSGRYNEQFF
D: TRBD1; J: TRBJ1-2; V: TRBV5-1; size: .; DNA: TGCGCCAGCAGCTTGCCGGACAGGGGGATTAACTATGGCTACACCTTC; CDR3: CASSLPDRGINYGYTF
D: TRBD1; J: TRBJ1-1; V: TRBV2; size: .; DNA: TGTGCCAGCAGGGGACAGGGTAACACTGAAGCTTTCTTT; CDR3: CASRGQGNTEAFF
D: TRBD1; J: TRBJ1-5; V: TRBV2; size: .; DNA: TGTGCCAGCAGTGAAGGCGTACAGGGGAATCAGCCCCAGCATTTT; CDR3: CASSEGVQGNQPQHF
D: .; J: TRBJ1-6; V: TRBV6-5; size: .; DNA: TGTGCCAGCGCGGGACCGAAAAATTCACCCCTCCACTTT; CDR3: CASAGPKNSPLHF
D: .; J: TRBJ1-6; V: TRBV19; size: .; DNA: TGTGCCAGTAGTCCGGCACGGAGCTCCTATAATTCACCCCTCCACTTT; CDR3: CASSPARSSYNSPLHF
D: .; J: TRBJ2-2; V: TRBV2; size: .; DNA: TGTGCCAGCAGGAAACAGGGTATTGGGCCCGGGGAGCTGTTTTTT; CDR3: CASRKQGIGPGELFF
D: TRBD1; J: TRBJ1-1; V: TRBV28; size: once; DNA: TGTGCCAGCAGTAGAGAGACAGGGTTGGAAGCTTTCTTT; CDR3: CASSRETGLEAFF
D: .; J: TRBJ1-2; V: TRBV3-1/TRBV3-2; size: .; DNA: TGTGCCAGCCGGAGAGAGGGAGGGTACTATGGCTACACCTTC; CDR3: CASRREGGYYGYTF
D: TRBD2; J: TRBJ2-7; V: TRBV29-1; size: .; DNA: TGCAGCGTTTTGGGAACTAGCGGGGGTTACTCCTACGAGCAGTACTTC; CDR3: CSVLGTSGGYSYEQYF
D: TRBD1; J: TRBJ1-2; V: TRBV6-5; size: .; DNA: TGTGCCAGCAGTTACGGACAGGGAGGTGGTAATGGCTACACCTTC; CDR3: CASSYGQGGGNGYTF
D: TRBD2; J: TRBJ2-3; V: TRBV11-3; size: once; DNA: TGTGCCAGCAGCCAGACTAGCGGGGGCACAGATACGCAGTATTTT; CDR3: CASSQTSGGTDTQYF
D: .; J: TRBJ2-2; V: TRBV28; size: .; DNA: TGTGCCAGCAGTTTAATGTGGGGGGGGCCAGCGACCGGGGAGCTGTTTTTT; CDR3: CASSLMWGGPATGELFF
D: TRBD1; J: TRBJ2-7; V: TRBV6-6; size: .; DNA: TGTGCCAGCAGTCCTCATCAGACAGGGGGGAACTACGAGCAGTACTTC; CDR3: CASSPHQTGGNYEQYF
D: TRBD1; J: TRBJ2-6; V: TRBV3-1/TRBV3-2; size: .; DNA: TGTGCCAGCAGCCAAGAGGGACAGGGTTTCTCTGGGGCCAACGTCCTGACTTTC; CDR3: CASSQEGQGFSGANVLTF
D: .; J: TRBJ1-1; V: TRBV19; size: .; DNA: TGTGCCAGTAGTATCGGGGGGCAGGGAGGTACTTTCTTT; CDR3: CASSIGGQGGTFF
D: .; J: TRBJ2-5; V: TRBV25-1; size: .; DNA: TGTGCCAGCAGTGAGGGGGCAGAGACCCAGTACTTC; CDR3: CASSEGAETQYF
D: TRBD1; J: TRBJ2-7; V: TRBV6-5; size: .; DNA: TGTGCCAGCAGTTACACTGGACAGGGGGTATCCTACGAGCAGTACTTC; CDR3: CASSYTGQGVSYEQYF
D: TRBD1; J: TRBJ2-7; V: TRBV18; size: .; DNA: TGTGCCAGCTCACCACGACAGGGCACCTACGAGCAGTACTTC; CDR3: CASSPRQGTYEQYF
D: .; J: TRBJ1-1; V: TRBV7-9; size: .; DNA: TGTGCCAGCACGCGCCAGGGGAACACTGAAGCTTTCTTT; CDR3: CASTRQGNTEAFF